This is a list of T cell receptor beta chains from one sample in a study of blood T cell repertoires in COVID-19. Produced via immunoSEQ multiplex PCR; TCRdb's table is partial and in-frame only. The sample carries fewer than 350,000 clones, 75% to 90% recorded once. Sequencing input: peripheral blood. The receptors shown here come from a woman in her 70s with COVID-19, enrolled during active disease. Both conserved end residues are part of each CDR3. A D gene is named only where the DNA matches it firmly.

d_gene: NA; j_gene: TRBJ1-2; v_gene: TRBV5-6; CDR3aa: CASSPGKNYGYTF; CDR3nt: TGTGCCAGCAGCCCCGGGAAAAACTATGGCTACACCTTC
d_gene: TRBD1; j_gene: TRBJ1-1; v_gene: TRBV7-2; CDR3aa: CASSSQTSTGTEAFF; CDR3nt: TGTGCCAGCAGCTCCCAGACCTCGACAGGGACTGAAGCTTTCTTT
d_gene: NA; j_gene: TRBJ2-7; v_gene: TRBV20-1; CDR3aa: CSASRPGTGTYEQYF; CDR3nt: TGCAGTGCTAGTCGCCCGGGAACGGGGACCTACGAGCAGTACTTC
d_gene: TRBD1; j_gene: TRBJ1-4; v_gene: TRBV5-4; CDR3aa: CASSFGGTGNEKLFF; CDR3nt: TGTGCCAGCAGCTTCGGAGGGACAGGGAATGAAAAACTGTTTTTT
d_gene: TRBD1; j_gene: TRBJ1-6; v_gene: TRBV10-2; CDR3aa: CASSESGQGKTAPLHF; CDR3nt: TGCGCCAGCAGTGAGTCGGGACAGGGCAAAACTGCGCCCCTCCACTTT
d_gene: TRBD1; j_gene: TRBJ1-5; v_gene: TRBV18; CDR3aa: CASSPGGQGQNPQHF; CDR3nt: TGTGCCAGCTCACCCGGGGGACAGGGACAGAATCCCCAGCATTTT
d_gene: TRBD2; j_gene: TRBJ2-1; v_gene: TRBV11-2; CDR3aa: CASRRLAGGFNEQFF; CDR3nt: TGTGCCAGCAGACGACTAGCGGGGGGGTTCAATGAGCAGTTCTTC
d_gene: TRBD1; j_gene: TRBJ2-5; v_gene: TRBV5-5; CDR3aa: CASSSHRGPQETQYF; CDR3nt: TGTGCCAGCAGCTCCCACAGGGGGCCCCAAGAGACCCAGTACTTC
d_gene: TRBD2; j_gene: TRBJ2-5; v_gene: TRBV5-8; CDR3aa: CASSLGGALAGGETQYF; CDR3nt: TGTGCCAGCAGCTTGGGTGGAGCATTAGCGGGGGGAGAGACCCAGTACTTC
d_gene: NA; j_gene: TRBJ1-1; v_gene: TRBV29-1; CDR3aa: CSVEAGAQAFF; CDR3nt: TGCAGCGTTGAGGCGGGGGCACAAGCTTTCTTT
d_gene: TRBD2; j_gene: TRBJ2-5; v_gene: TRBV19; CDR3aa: CASSLTSGDPQYF; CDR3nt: TGTGCCAGTAGTTTGACTAGCGGGGATCCCCAGTACTTC
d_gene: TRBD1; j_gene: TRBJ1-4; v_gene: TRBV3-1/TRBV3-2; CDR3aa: CASSQDMRQGWIEKLFF; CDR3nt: TGTGCCAGCAGCCAAGATATGAGACAGGGGTGGATTGAAAAACTGTTTTTT
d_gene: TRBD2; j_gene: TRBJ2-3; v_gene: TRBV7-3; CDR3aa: CASSPEGSGGLEAQYF; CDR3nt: TGTGCCAGCAGCCCCGAGGGGAGCGGGGGGTTGGAGGCGCAGTATTTT
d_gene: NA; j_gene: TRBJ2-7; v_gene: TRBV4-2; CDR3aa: CASSPPAGTLSYEQYF; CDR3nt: TGTGCCAGCAGCCCCCCAGCCGGGACACTCTCCTACGAGCAGTACTTC
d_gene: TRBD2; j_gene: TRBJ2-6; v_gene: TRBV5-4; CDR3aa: CASSFQRGTGANVLTF; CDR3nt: TGTGCCAGCAGCTTCCAGCGGGGGACAGGGGCCAACGTCCTGACTTTC
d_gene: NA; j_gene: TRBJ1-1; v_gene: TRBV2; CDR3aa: CASSDLVRNTEAFF; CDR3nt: TGTGCCAGCAGTGATTTAGTTAGGAACACTGAAGCTTTCTTT
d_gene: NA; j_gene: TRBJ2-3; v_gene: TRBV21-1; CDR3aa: CASSKDSSGVTDTQYF; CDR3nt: TGTGCCAGCAGCAAAGACTCTAGCGGGGTCACAGATACGCAGTATTTT
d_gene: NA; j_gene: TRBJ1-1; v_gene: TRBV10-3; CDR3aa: CAISEWSGGEGTEAFF; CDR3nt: TGTGCCATCAGTGAGTGGTCGGGGGGTGAGGGCACTGAAGCTTTCTTT
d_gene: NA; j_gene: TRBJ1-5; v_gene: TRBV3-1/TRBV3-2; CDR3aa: CASSHAGLNQPQHF; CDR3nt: TGTGCCAGCAGCCACGCAGGGCTCAATCAGCCCCAGCATTTT
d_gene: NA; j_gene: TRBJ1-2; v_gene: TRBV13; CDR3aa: CASSSLGDYGYTF; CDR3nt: TGTGCCAGCAGCTCCCTCGGAGATTATGGCTACACCTTC
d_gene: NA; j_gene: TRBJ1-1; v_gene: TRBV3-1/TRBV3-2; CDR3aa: CASTTTEAFF; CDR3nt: TGTGCCAGCACCACAACTGAAGCTTTCTTT
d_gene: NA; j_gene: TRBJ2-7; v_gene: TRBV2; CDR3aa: CASSADLNSYEQYF; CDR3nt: TGTGCCAGCAGTGCAGATTTGAACTCCTACGAGCAGTACTTC
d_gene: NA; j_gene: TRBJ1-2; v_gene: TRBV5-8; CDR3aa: CASSLGTVVYGYTF; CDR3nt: TGTGCCAGCAGCTTGGGGACAGTAGTCTATGGCTACACCTTC
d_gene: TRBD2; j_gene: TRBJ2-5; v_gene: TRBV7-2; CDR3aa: CASRPPGLAGGWETQYF; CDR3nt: TGTGCCAGCAGACCCCCCGGACTAGCGGGGGGGTGGGAGACCCAGTACTTC
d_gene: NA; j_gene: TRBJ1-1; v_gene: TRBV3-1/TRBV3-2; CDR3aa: CASSPEEGWNTEAFF; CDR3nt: TGTGCCAGCAGCCCTGAGGAGGGGTGGAACACTGAAGCTTTCTTT